The 21 T cell receptor beta chains in this list originate from one sample, sequenced in a study of cytomegalovirus exposure and HLA in healthy donors. TCRdb's table, derived via immunoSEQ multiplex PCR, lists solely in-frame clones and lacks some. Among some 76,000 clones listed, roughly 94% were seen once. The sequenced sample consisted of PBMCs. All receptors come from a woman aged 18 to 35 in good health and CMV-seropositive.

V and J are TRBV30 and TRBJ1-6; perhaps TRBD1 as D (6 bases). This CDR3 has 13 residues. Germline assignment: CDR1 GTSNPN and CDR2 SVGIG (reference sequence). V lost 4 bases, J lost 7 bases, and 11 bases lay in between. The DNA for the CDR3 is TGTGCCTGGATGGGGGCACGAAATTCACCCCTCCACTTT. Translation: CAWMGARNSPLHF. The whole variable domain, remainder taken from reference TRBV30 and TRBJ1-6, is SQTIHQWPATLVQPVGSPLSLECTVEGTSNPNLYWYRQAAGRGLQLLFYSVGIGQISSEVPQNLSASRPQDRQFILSSKKLLLSDSGFYLCAWMGARNSPLHFGNGTRLTVT.

The J gene is TRBJ1-1, the V gene TRBV4-3; no clear D gene. The germline V gene encodes CDR1 LGHNA and CDR2 YSLEER. V lost 0 bases and J lost 3, with 8 bases in between. The CDR3 has 14 amino acids. The CDR3, as DNA: TGCGCCAGCAGCCAAGATAGAACAGACACTGAAGCTTTCTTT. It translates to CASSQDRTDTEAFF.

The V call is TRBV10-3, the J call TRBJ2-3; D gene ambiguous. Germline V CDR1 and CDR2: ENHRY, SYGVKD. Trimming took off 3 bases at V and 1 base at J, with 14 bases between the two ends. There are 16 residues in the CDR3. As DNA, the CDR3 is TGTGCCATCAGTGACCCGAGACATGCACGCACAGATACGCAGTATTTT. Protein product: CAISDPRHARTDTQYF.

The rearrangement joins TRBV7-6 to TRBJ2-7, with D perhaps TRBD1 (5 bases). V gave up 5 bases and J gave up 2 bases, with 16 bases separating them. Germline-derived CDR1 and CDR2 are SGHVS and FNYEAQ. This CDR3 contains 15 residues. CDR3 in amino acids: CASSVRGLLTYEQYF. Here the CDR3 DNA reads TGTGCCAGCAGCGTAAGGGGTCTGCTTACCTACGAGCAGTACTTC.

The chain combines TRBV7-2 with TRBJ1-3, with D tentatively TRBD1 (6 bases). There are 15 residues in the CDR3. The V end lost 3 bases, the J end lost 1 base, and 10 bases lay between the germline ends. Germline V gene lookup returns CDR1 SGHTA and CDR2 FQGNSA. The CDR3 loop is CASSLPTGSGNTIYF. The CDR3 bases are TGTGCCAGCAGCTTGCCCACAGGGTCTGGAAACACCATATATTTT. Full variable domain (outside the CDR3, taken from reference TRBV7-2 and TRBJ1-3): GAGVSQSPSNKVTEKGKDVELRCDPISGHTALYWYRQSLGQGLEFLIYFQGNSAPDKSGLPSDRFSAERTGGSVSTLTIQRTQQEDSAVYLCASSLPTGSGNTIYFGEGSWLTVV.

The chain recombines TRBV29-1 with TRBJ1-2; no clear D gene. This CDR3 has 12 amino acids. Germline CDR1 is SQVTM and CDR2 is ANQGSEA. Between the trimmed V and J ends, which lost 2 bases and 8 bases, there was a span of 12 bases. CDR3 nucleotides: TGCAGCGTTGAATCCCGGGAGCGCGGCTACACCTTC. Its protein product is CSVESRERGYTF.

This chain links TRBV28 with TRBJ1-6, with a possible D match to TRBD1 (5 bases). CDR3 length: 15 amino acids. Germline lookup yields CDR1 MDHEN and CDR2 SYDVKM. V was pared by 6 bases and J by 0 bases, with 9 bases between. The CDR3 region has the DNA TGTGCCAGCAGCCCCGACAGCTCCTATAATTCACCCCTCCACTTT. Its protein product is CASSPDSSYNSPLHF. Supplemented by reference TRBV28 and TRBJ1-6, the full variable domain reads DVKVTQSSRYLVKRTGEKVFLECVQDMDHENMFWYRQDPGLGLRLIYFSYDVKMKEKGDIPEGYSVSREKKERFSLILESASTNQTSMYLCASSPDSSYNSPLHFGNGTRLTVT.

A single count supports this clone. This chain connects TRBV28 to TRBJ2-2, with TRBD2 matching 13 bases. Germline V gene data show CDR1 as MDHEN and CDR2 as SYDVKM. CDR3 length: 19 residues. Trimming at V came to 3 bases and at J to 0 bases, leaving 7 bases not matched to a gene. The CDR3 bases are TGTGCCAGCAGTTTCATGTGGACTAGCGGGAGAACGAACACCGGGGAGCTGTTTTTT. Its translation: CASSFMWTSGRTNTGELFF.

CDR3 nucleotides: TGCGCCAGCAGTGATTTGGGGGGGAGCACAGATACGCAGTATTTT. It is translated as CASSDLGGSTDTQYF. V is TRBV10-2 and J is TRBJ2-3; 7 nucleotides align to TRBD2. J gave up 0 bases and V 3 bases, and 3 bases lay outside the gene matches. The CDR3 runs to 15 residues. Germline-derived CDR1 and CDR2 are WSHSY and SAAADI.

The CDR3 nucleotides read TGTGCCAGCAGCCCCCCCGGAGCGGGAGGACACGAGCAGTACTTC. As protein: CASSPPGAGGHEQYF. The chain carries TRBV7-9 and TRBJ2-7, with 9 bases fitting TRBD2. V shed 5 bases, J shed 5 bases, and the junction held 10 bases outside the gene matches. Looked up from germline, CDR1 is SEHNR and CDR2 is FQNEAQ (reference sequence). The CDR3 contains 15 residues.

V and J are TRBV4-1 and TRBJ2-7; 9 bases agree with TRBD1. Germline V CDR1 and CDR2: MGHRA, YSYEKL. J gave up 9 bases and V 0 bases, and 9 bases lay outside the gene matches. The CDR3 has 15 amino acids. CDR3: CASSQDRDTGGWQYF. Written as DNA, the CDR3 is TGCGCCAGCAGCCAAGATCGGGACACAGGGGGCTGGCAGTACTTC.

V is TRBV27 and J is TRBJ2-1, with D tentatively TRBD1 (5 bases). Per germline, CDR1 MNHEY and CDR2 SMNVEV (reference sequence). The CDR3 consists of 15 residues. Trimming removed 3 bases at V and 7 bases at J, with 16 bases between. The CDR3: CASSLPPGRGNEQFF. CDR3 nucleotides: TGTGCCAGCAGTTTGCCGCCGGGTAGGGGTAATGAGCAGTTCTTC.

The J gene is TRBJ2-3, the V gene TRBV11-2, with TRBD2 matching 10 bases. CDR1 and CDR2 from the germline V gene are SGHAT and FQNNGV. The CDR3 runs to 15 residues. The V segment lost 0 bases and the J segment 7 bases; nucleotides outside the gene matches: 4. CDR3 loop: CASSLDASGGNTQYF. DNA of the CDR3: TGTGCCAGCAGCTTAGATGCTAGCGGGGGAAATACGCAGTATTTT.

This chain connects TRBV19 to TRBJ2-6, with D hard to call. Germline values: CDR1 LNHDA, CDR2 SQIVND (reference sequence). The CDR3 extends over 16 amino acids. V lost 3 bases, J lost 0 bases, and 9 bases lay in between. DNA for the CDR3: TGTGCCAGTAGTATCTTCGGTCCCTCTGGGGCCAACGTCCTGACTTTC. Its protein product is CASSIFGPSGANVLTF.

This chain links TRBV5-5 with TRBJ2-7, with TRBD2 matching over 7 bases. This CDR3 is built from 16 residues. From germline, CDR1 is SGHKS and CDR2 YYEKEE (reference sequence). V was pared by 1 base and J by 5 bases, with 12 bases of the junction left unmatched. DNA for the CDR3: TGTGCCAGCAGCTTGCTAACGGCGGGAGTGATGAACGAGCAGTACTTC. Its translation: CASSLLTAGVMNEQYF.

The rearrangement uses TRBV5-6 and TRBJ2-3; tentative D call: TRBD1 (6 bases). The V and J ends lost 3 bases and 8 bases respectively, with 19 bases between them. The V gene's germline CDR1 is SGHDT and CDR2 YYEEEE. The CDR3 is made up of 15 amino acids. CDR3 region: CASSSWGRISLTQYF. CDR3 coding DNA: TGTGCCAGCAGCTCATGGGGGCGCATCTCCCTTACGCAGTATTTT.

The chain combines TRBV10-3 with TRBJ2-5, with 7 bases lining up with TRBD1. The germline gives CDR1 ENHRY, CDR2 SYGVKD. V gave up 4 bases and J gave up 2 bases; unmatched junction bases: 1. This CDR3 is built from 13 residues. The CDR3 nucleotides are TGTGCCATCAGTGTGACAGGGCAAGAGACCCAGTACTTC. Protein product: CAISVTGQETQYF.

The chain couples TRBV7-2 to TRBJ1-2, with a possible D match to TRBD1 (5 bases). Germline V gives CDR1 SGHTA, CDR2 FQGNSA. This CDR3 is 14 amino acids long. Trimming cost V 2 bases and J 3 bases, with 10 bases left between them. Here the CDR3 reads CASSLQGSDYGYTF. The CDR3 DNA reads TGTGCCAGCAGCTTACAGGGTTCTGACTATGGCTACACCTTC.

J is TRBJ1-2 and V is TRBV4-3; no firm D call. V shed 1 base and J shed 4 bases, with 10 bases lying between them. Germline CDR1 LGHNA, CDR2 YSLEER. The CDR3 covers 14 residues. CDR3 amino acids: CASSQGQGFYGYTF. The CDR3 coding sequence is TGCGCCAGCAGCCAAGGACAAGGTTTCTATGGCTACACCTTC.

The V call is TRBV27, the J call TRBJ1-4; 7 bases fit TRBD1. V shed 3 bases and J 7 bases; nucleotides not matched to a gene: 14. Germline V gene sequence: CDR1 MNHEY, CDR2 SMNVEV (reference sequence). This CDR3 comprises 17 residues. The CDR3 region has the DNA TGTGCCAGCAGTTTCGGGAGGGGGCAAGTTCCTGGTGAAAAACTGTTTTTT. Protein product: CASSFGRGQVPGEKLFF.

This clone was detected a few times. V usage is TRBV27 and J usage is TRBJ2-1, with D perhaps TRBD2 (5 bases). There are 16 residues in the CDR3. Between the trimmed V and J ends, which lost 5 bases and 4 bases, there was a span of 18 bases. The germline V gene has CDR1 MNHEY and CDR2 SMNVEV (reference sequence). The DNA of the CDR3 is TGTGCCAGCAGTCTAACTAGTGTAGGGATATACAATGAGCAGTTCTTC. This codes for CASSLTSVGIYNEQFF.